Below are 25 T cell receptor beta chains sequenced from a single sample in a study of spatial heterogeneity in lung cancer. TCRdb re-called the 5' RACE reads with MiXCR, one entry per CDR3 protein. The repertoire holds about 9,500 distinct CDR3 sequences, with around an eighth as singletons. Time point here: sample taken at primary tumor resection. Antigens for these TCRs are unknown. Whole-study results and caveats: Higher tumor mutation counts went along with higher counts of expanded intratumoral alpha and beta TCRs.

The input for sequencing was lung tumor tissue, taken at surgery. The source is a male donor with early-stage non-small cell lung cancer.

This clonotype was seen at least ten times. This beta chain lies outside the target of a library built for alpha chains; its clone size means little. This chain uses TRBV20-1 with TRBJ2-3; 13 nucleotides agree with TRBD2. The trim removed 5 bases at V and 1 base at J, leaving 12 bases unmatched. This CDR3 comprises 18 residues. Germline assignment: CDR1 DFQATT and CDR2 SNEGSKA (reference sequence). The CDR3 nucleotides are TGCAGTGCTTCCTCCGGGACTAGCGGGACTTCTGGCACAGATACGCAGTATTTT. It translates to CSASSGTSGTSGTDTQYF.

This clonotype was seen repeatedly, ten times or more. The library was built for alpha chains, so this beta chain is an off-target read and its size means little. The rearrangement joins TRBV29-1 to TRBJ2-2, with 7 nucleotides matching TRBD1. Trimming took 5 bases from V and 3 from J; bases not matched to a gene: 9. Germline CDR1 reads SQVTM; CDR2 reads ANQGSEA. The CDR3 is 15 amino acids. In DNA form, the CDR3 reads TGCAGCGTTACGCGAGACAGGGTCGACACCGGGGAGCTGTTTTTT. Translation gives CSVTRDRVDTGELFF.

This clonotype was seen many times. This beta chain is off target for a library built for alpha chains, so its abundance means little. This chain uses TRBV3-1 with TRBJ2-2; TRBD2 matches 9 bases. Unmatched junction bases numbered 1, after V lost 5 bases and J lost 0 bases. The CDR3 is 15 amino acids. From germline, CDR1 is LGHDT and CDR2 YNNKEL (reference sequence). The CDR3 here is CASSLAGANTGELFF. CDR3 in DNA: TGTGCCAGCAGCTTAGCGGGGGCGAACACCGGGGAGCTGTTTTTT.

This clonotype is judged medium-sized (0.01 to 0.1%). This beta chain was picked up by a library intended for alpha chains and is off target, so its count carries little meaning. The rearrangement links TRBV24-1 to TRBJ2-1; D might be TRBD2 (5 bases). This CDR3 spans 13 amino acids. V was trimmed by 0 bases and J by 9 bases, leaving 8 bases between them. Germline CDR1 KGHDR, CDR2 SFDVKD. CDR3 coding DNA: TGTGCCACCAGTGATTTGCCGGGGAGTGAGCAGTTCTTC. It encodes CATSDLPGSEQFF.

This clonotype was found many times. This beta chain was picked up by a library intended for alpha chains and is off target, so its count carries little meaning. The chain is built from TRBV15 and TRBJ2-5; TRBD1 matches at 9 bases. The CDR3 runs 14 residues. The junction had 4 bases not matched to a gene; V was cut back by 1 base and J by 7 bases. The V gene's germline CDR1 is LNHNV and CDR2 YYDKDF (reference sequence). The CDR3 coding sequence is TGTGCCACCAGCAGAGCGGGACAGGGAGTGACCCAGTACTTC. This sequence encodes CATSRAGQGVTQYF.

This clonotype is deemed medium-sized. With the library built for alpha chains, this beta chain is off target and its frequency is not meaningful. This chain connects TRBV6-6 to TRBJ1-1; maybe TRBD1 (5 bases). This CDR3 is 14 amino acids long. Looked up from germline, CDR1 is MNHNY and CDR2 is SVGAGI (reference sequence). The V gene lost 8 bases and the J gene lost 4 bases, with 17 bases spanning the gap. CDR3 region: CASVRVGVSTEAFF. For the CDR3, the DNA is TGTGCCAGCGTCAGGGTAGGGGTGAGCACTGAAGCTTTCTTT.

Concerning this clonotype itself: This beta chain turned up in a library designed for alpha chains; as an off-target read, its abundance says little. V is TRBV4-1 and J is TRBJ2-7; possibly TRBD2 for D (6 bases). The germline V and J ends were trimmed by 4 bases and 7 bases, with 23 bases remaining between them. In germline, CDR1 is MGHRA, CDR2 YSYEKL. The length of the CDR3 is 16 residues. CDR3 loop: CASSLGWGTGREEQYF. The CDR3 DNA reads TGCGCCAGCAGCCTAGGTTGGGGGACTGGCCGTGAGGAGCAGTACTTC.

This clonotype was found many times. Since the library was made to target alpha chains, this beta chain is a stray read and its abundance is not meaningful. The genes are TRBV3-1 and TRBJ1-1; possible D gene TRBD1, 6 bases. Germline assignment: CDR1 LGHDT and CDR2 YNNKEL (reference sequence). V lost 4 bases and J lost 7, with 16 bases in between. The CDR3 is 14 amino acids. The CDR3 here is CASSLEGGSGEAFF. The CDR3 nucleotides read TGTGCCAGCAGCCTCGAGGGGGGATCCGGTGAAGCTTTCTTT.

This clonotype was counted at least ten times. A library prepared for alpha chains yielded this beta chain as an off-target read; its size is of little meaning. The chain combines TRBV23-1 with TRBJ2-7; 9 bases are a match to TRBD1. TRBV23-1 is an ORF, and what it does is uncertain. The CDR3 sequence is 15 residues long. V lost 4 bases to trimming and J lost 2 bases; unmatched junction nucleotides: 6. CDR3 amino acids: CASSPPDRGAYEQYF. The CDR3 nucleotides are TGCGCCAGCAGTCCACCGGACAGGGGTGCCTACGAGCAGTACTTC.

This clonotype is labeled as medium-sized. This beta chain represents an off-target read in a library built for alpha chains; its size is of limited meaning. The gene calls are TRBV7-8 and TRBJ1-6; the D gene is possibly TRBD1 (6 bases). Germline CDR1 SGHVS, CDR2 FQNEAQ. CDR3 length: 14 amino acids. Trimming cost V 8 bases and J 9 bases, with 17 bases left between them. DNA of the CDR3: TGTGCCAGCGGGGCGGCAGGGGAGGGTTCACCCCTCCACTTT. Residues: CASGAAGEGSPLHF.

This clonotype came up many times. For a library built for alpha chains, this beta chain is a stray read; little rests on its size. The chain employs TRBV7-3 and TRBJ2-2; D ambiguous. The CDR3 consists of 12 residues. Per the germline V gene, CDR1 is SGHTA and CDR2 is FQGTGA. Deletions cut 5 bases from V and 10 bases from J, with 11 bases between. CDR3 region: CASSQTSSELFF. As DNA, the CDR3 is TGTGCCAGCAGCCAAACTTCTTCGGAGCTGTTTTTT.

This clonotype was seen ten or more times. Being off target in a library aimed at alpha chains, this beta chain has a size of little meaning. The chain has TRBV6-1 and TRBJ2-3, with D perhaps given as TRBD1 or TRBD2 (5 bases each). The CDR3 totals 15 residues. Trimming removed 7 bases at V and 2 bases at J, with 16 bases between. The germline V gene encodes CDR1 MNHNS and CDR2 SASEGT. The CDR3 DNA is TGTGCCAGCACCAGAGGGGCCCCCCACACAGATACGCAGTATTTT. This translates into CASTRGAPHTDTQYF.

This clonotype is medium-sized (0.01 to 0.1%) by share. This beta chain was picked up by a library intended for alpha chains and is off target, so its count carries little meaning. The chain employs TRBV5-6 and TRBJ1-4, with 8 bases fitting TRBD1. Unmatched junction bases numbered 7, after V lost 2 bases and J lost 1 base. CDR3 length: 17 amino acids. Germline CDR1 reads SGHDT; CDR2 reads YYEEEE. The CDR3 is CASSLGTGSGTNEKLFF. CDR3 sequence (DNA): TGTGCCAGCAGCTTAGGGACAGGCAGTGGAACTAATGAAAAACTGTTTTTT.

This clonotype was observed at least ten times. This beta chain turned up in a library designed for alpha chains; as an off-target read, its abundance says little. V gene TRBV24-1 combines with J gene TRBJ2-1; tentatively, D is TRBD1 (6 bases). Germline CDR1 and CDR2: KGHDR and SFDVKD. The CDR3 sequence is 17 residues long. V shed 4 bases and J shed 2 bases, with 17 bases lying between them. The CDR3 protein is CATSDTSPQGPYNEQFF. The CDR3 bases are TGTGCCACCAGTGACACCTCGCCACAGGGCCCCTACAATGAGCAGTTCTTC.

This clonotype occurred many times. This beta chain was picked up by a library intended for alpha chains and is off target, so its count carries little meaning. CDR3 loop: CASSLPSGSRETQYF. The CDR3 DNA reads TGTGCCAGCAGCTTACCTAGCGGGAGCCGGGAGACCCAGTACTTC. This sequence joins TRBV7-2 and TRBJ2-5; 10 bases match TRBD2. Per the germline V gene, CDR1 is SGHTA and CDR2 is FQGNSA. CDR3 length equals 15 residues. Germline trimming cut 2 bases from V and 5 bases from J; bases unmatched to any gene: 5.

This clonotype was detected many times. Because the library targeted alpha chains, this beta chain is an off-target read whose size means little. The V gene is TRBV6-1, the J gene TRBJ1-5; no definite D call. Trimming cost V 6 bases and J 0 bases, with 9 bases left between them. The CDR3 is 14 residues long. Looked up from germline, CDR1 is MNHNS and CDR2 is SASEGT. Here the CDR3 DNA reads TGTGCCAGCAGCGAGATGAATAGCAATCAGCCCCAGCATTTT. This gives the protein CASSEMNSNQPQHF.

This clonotype was seen at least ten times. A library made for alpha chains picked up this beta chain off target, so its size means little. The J gene is TRBJ2-7, the V gene TRBV14; D tentatively reads TRBD1 or TRBD2 (5 bases each). V lost 3 bases and J lost 8, with 14 bases in between. Germline V gives CDR1 SGHDN, CDR2 FVKESK. This CDR3 has 13 residues. The CDR3 DNA follows: TGTGCCAGCAGCCAGATGGGGACGGGGAAGCAGTACTTC. Translation: CASSQMGTGKQYF.

This clonotype ranks as medium-sized (0.01 to 0.1%). This beta chain appears as a stray read in a library generated for alpha chains; its size is not informative. CDR3 DNA: TGTGCCAGCAGTGTCTACTCGCCCATCACTGAAGCTTTCTTT. Encoded protein: CASSVYSPITEAFF. The chain carries TRBV25-1 and TRBJ1-1, with no clear D. From germline, CDR1 is MGHDK and CDR2 SYGVNS. The V end was cut by 4 bases, the J end by 4 bases, with 13 bases between. There are 14 residues in the CDR3.

This clonotype was recorded many times. Since it is a stray read in a library aimed at alpha chains, this beta chain has a size that is not meaningful. The chain couples TRBV20-1 to TRBJ2-1; 9 bases align to TRBD1. Germline V gene data show CDR1 as DFQATT and CDR2 as SNEGSKA (reference sequence). The CDR3 is made up of 16 amino acids. The V segment lost 5 bases and the J segment 2 bases; nucleotides outside the gene matches: 10. The CDR3 bases are TGCAGTGCTCAACCTTCCGGGACAGGGCCCTACAATGAGCAGTTCTTC. Translating it yields CSAQPSGTGPYNEQFF.

At least ten counts were recorded for this clonotype. This beta chain is an off-target read within a library intended for alpha chains, so its frequency means little. The chain recombines TRBV12-3 or TRBV12-4 with TRBJ2-3; D is undetermined. Trimming left V 4 bases short and J 7 bases short, with 15 bases between. The CDR3 totals 14 residues. CDR3 amino acids: CASSSPPGLYTQYF. CDR3 DNA: TGTGCCAGCAGTTCCCCTCCGGGCCTCTATACGCAGTATTTT.

As regards this clonotype: Within a library made for alpha chains, this beta chain is off target, and its count is uninformative. This chain joins TRBV7-9 and TRBJ1-4, with D possibly TRBD1 on 5 matching bases. This CDR3 is built from 17 residues. V dropped 5 bases and J dropped 4 bases, with 20 bases sitting between them. Germline V gene sequence: CDR1 SEHNR, CDR2 FQNEAQ (reference sequence). CDR3 sequence reads: CASSPDLRRGFNEKLFF. The DNA for the CDR3 is TGTGCCAGCAGCCCGGACCTCCGGCGGGGGTTTAATGAAAAACTGTTTTTT.

This clonotype was seen just once. This beta chain is a stray read from a library made for alpha chains; its abundance is not meaningful. The V gene is TRBV30, the J gene TRBJ1-1; D call uncertain. CDR1 is GTSNPN, CDR2 SVGIG, per germline (reference sequence). V shed 5 bases and J shed 0 bases, with 13 bases lying between them. CDR3 length: 14 amino acids. The CDR3 here is CAWDKWSMNTEAFF. CDR3 DNA: TGTGCCTGGGATAAATGGAGTATGAACACTGAAGCTTTCTTT.

This clonotype has ten or more counts. As an off-target read in a library built for alpha chains, this beta chain has a frequency of little significance. CDR3 in amino acids: CASSPGTSGRGYEQYF. The CDR3 DNA reads as TGTGCCAGCAGCCCGGGGACTAGCGGGAGAGGGTACGAGCAGTACTTC. The V gene is TRBV13, the J gene TRBJ2-7; 14 nucleotides agree with TRBD2. The V segment lost 5 bases and the J segment 4 bases; nucleotides outside the gene matches: 7. Germline assignment: CDR1 PRHDT and CDR2 FYEKMQ (reference sequence). The CDR3 loop spans 16 amino acids.

This clonotype was seen at least ten times. This beta chain came through as a stray read in a library set up for alpha chains, and its size says little. This chain connects TRBV25-1 to TRBJ2-6; no clear D. Germline CDR1 reads MGHDK; CDR2 reads SYGVNS. The CDR3 spans 15 residues. Trimming took off 6 bases at V and 0 bases at J, with 9 bases between the two ends. CDR3 bases: TGTGCCAGCAGCCCAATCAACTCTGGGGCCAACGTCCTGACTTTC. Its translation is CASSPINSGANVLTF.

This clonotype was detected ten times or more. With the library built for alpha chains, this beta chain is off target and its frequency is not meaningful. J is TRBJ2-7 and V is TRBV12-3 or TRBV12-4; D assignment may be TRBD1 or TRBD2 (5 bases each). The CDR3 length is 14 residues. Trimming stripped 2 bases from V and 2 bases from J, with 10 bases between. The CDR3 DNA sequence: TGTGCCAGCAGTTTATCGGGACCGCCCTACGAGCAGTACTTC. This encodes CASSLSGPPYEQYF.